Listed below are T cell receptor beta chains from one sample, sequenced in a study of post-analysis software for immune sequencing data. TCRdb recomputed calls from the PCR reads with MiXCR, one row per CDR3 protein. Among 750,000 to 900,000 distinct CDR3 sequences listed, roughly 46% were seen once. The source material was blood. All receptors derive from a girl between 5 and 17 years old with multiple sclerosis. CDR3s include the opening cysteine and the closing phenylalanine or tryptophan. The order of the fields is J gene, V gene, D gene, clone size, CDR3 DNA, CDR3 protein. A D gene is named only where the DNA matches it firmly. Expanded clones get a size class; other rows say once, few or many, or leave the size out.

>TRBJ1-2|TRBV20-1|TRBD1|NA
TGCAGTGCTAGAGATGCGGGACAGCCCCTCTCGAGCTACACCTTC
CSARDAGQPLSSYTF
>TRBJ1-1|TRBV29-1|NA|NA
TGCAGCGCCGGAGCGGGGGGGGACACTGAAGCTTTCTTT
CSAGAGGDTEAFF
>TRBJ2-3|TRBV3-1|NA|NA
TGTGCCAGCAGCCCCCGGGACGGATACACAGATACGCAGTATTTT
CASSPRDGYTDTQYF
>TRBJ2-3|TRBV5-1|NA|NA
TGCACCAGCAGCAAAGAGCTAGCGACCGATACGCAGTATTTT
CTSSKELATDTQYF
>TRBJ2-1|TRBV20-1|TRBD1|NA
TGCCCCAGGGGGCTCCACAATGAGCAGTTCTTC
CPRGLHNEQFF
>TRBJ2-3|TRBV5-6|NA|NA
TGTGCCAGCAGCCGTCCGGTGGTAGATACGCAGTATTTT
CASSRPVVDTQYF
>TRBJ2-7|TRBV28|TRBD1|NA
TGTGCCAGCAGTCGGACAGGGGTCTCCTACGAGCAGTACTTC
CASSRTGVSYEQYF
>TRBJ2-1|TRBV5-5|TRBD2|NA
TGTGCCAGCAGCTTGGTCCCCCCAGCGGGAGGGTCCTACAATGAGCAGTTCTTC
CASSLVPPAGGSYNEQFF
>TRBJ2-7|TRBV12-3/TRBV12-4|TRBD2|few
TGTGCCAGCAGTTTCGTTTTGGGGACTAGCGGCACCTACGAGCAGTACTTC
CASSFVLGTSGTYEQYF
>TRBJ2-5|TRBV5-1|NA|few
TGCGCCAGCAGCTCCCGCGTTGGGGAGACCCAGTACTTC
CASSSRVGETQYF
>TRBJ2-5|TRBV20-1|TRBD2|NA
TGCAGTGCTAGAGTGCTAGCGGGAGGAGAGACCCAGTACTTC
CSARVLAGGETQYF
>TRBJ2-5|TRBV10-3|NA|few
TGTGCCATCAGTGAGAGCCCCCAAGAGACCCAGTACTTC
CAISESPQETQYF
>TRBJ1-6|TRBV20-1|NA|few
TGCAGTGCCAAGGGCCGACAGGCGAATAATTCACCCCTCCACTTT
CSAKGRQANNSPLHF
>TRBJ2-5|TRBV30|NA|NA
TGTGCCTGGAGAACGAGCGGCAGCGAGCCCCAGTACTTC
CAWRTSGSEPQYF
>TRBJ1-2|TRBV12-3/TRBV12-4|NA|NA
TGTGCCAGCAGTTTGCAGGCCGATGGCTACACCTTC
CASSLQADGYTF
>TRBJ2-1|TRBV28|TRBD1|few
TGTGCCAGCAAAGACAGGGGTCGCAGCAATGAGCAGTTCTTC
CASKDRGRSNEQFF
>TRBJ2-7|TRBV27|NA|NA
TGTGCCAGCAGGCCTATAACAGGGATCTACGAGCAGTACTTC
CASRPITGIYEQYF
>TRBJ1-4|TRBV27|TRBD1|NA
TGTGCCAGCGGTGAGGTGGGACAGGGAGCCGAAAAACTGTTTTTT
CASGEVGQGAEKLFF
>TRBJ1-2|TRBV19|NA|NA
TGTGCCAGCCGCTTTAGGGGGAACAAAATGAATGGCTACACCTTC
CASRFRGNKMNGYTF
>TRBJ2-7|TRBV29-1|TRBD1|few
TGCAGCGTTGCGGGGACAGGGGCCTACGAGCAGTACTTC
CSVAGTGAYEQYF
>TRBJ1-2|TRBV7-3|NA|NA
TGTGCCAGCAGCCCCGGCGGGGGCTCTAGCTATGGCTACACCTTC
CASSPGGGSSYGYTF
>TRBJ2-1|TRBV11-3|TRBD2|few
TGTGCCAGCAGCCCTCGACTAGCGGGAGGGGGAGAGGGGCAGTTCTTC
CASSPRLAGGGEGQFF
>TRBJ1-2|TRBV6-6|NA|NA
TGTGCCAGCAGTTACTCGTTGCAGATGGTTAACTATGGCTACACCTTC
CASSYSLQMVNYGYTF
>TRBJ2-7|TRBV20-1|NA|few
TGCAGTGCTAGGAGACTAGGCATTGGCAACGAGCAGTACTTC
CSARRLGIGNEQYF
>TRBJ2-1|TRBV7-3|NA|few
TGTGCCAGCAGCCGCAGCAGGACTACTAGTAATGAGCAGTTCTTC
CASSRSRTTSNEQFF
>TRBJ2-5|TRBV5-1|TRBD1|NA
TGCGCCAGCAGCTTGGGGGACAGAGTTCAAGAGACCCAGTACTTC
CASSLGDRVQETQYF
>TRBJ2-1|TRBV7-2|TRBD2|few
TGTGCCAGCAGCTTAGGGGGCAAGCGGGGATCGTACAATGAGCAGTTCTTC
CASSLGGKRGSYNEQFF
>TRBJ2-5|TRBV7-8|TRBD2|NA
TGTGCCAGCAGCTTAATGAGCGGCGGACTAGCGGGAGGTGTCGCGGGTGAGCAGTACTTC
CASSLMSGGLAGGVAGEQYF
>TRBJ2-5|TRBV3-1|TRBD2|few
TGTGCCAGCAGCTTCTTTAGAGCGGGAGAGGAAGAGACCCAGTACTTC
CASSFFRAGEEETQYF
>TRBJ2-3|TRBV5-6|NA|NA
TGTGCCAGCAGCTCACAGGGTTGGAGCACAGATACGCAGTATTTT
CASSSQGWSTDTQYF
>TRBJ2-7|TRBV11-2|TRBD2|NA
TGTGCCAGCACTTCAAGGAGGCTAGCGGACTACGAGCAGTACTTC
CASTSRRLADYEQYF
>TRBJ2-1|TRBV27|TRBD2|NA
TGTGCCAGCACCCTAGGAGCGGGGGGCTACAATGAGCAGTTCTTC
CASTLGAGGYNEQFF
>TRBJ1-1|TRBV3-1|NA|once
TGTGCCAGCAGCCAAGATCAGTGGGGAGGTGAAGCTTTCTTT
CASSQDQWGGEAFF
>TRBJ2-5|TRBV14|NA|NA
TGTGCCAGCAGCAGAGCCCGGGGAGAGACCCAGTACTTC
CASSRARGETQYF
>TRBJ1-2|TRBV11-2|TRBD1|few
TGTGCCAGCAGCATCCTGACAGGGGGCCCGGGCTATGGCTACACCTTC
CASSILTGGPGYGYTF
>TRBJ2-1|TRBV6-5|NA|NA
TGTGCCAGCAGTTTCTCCGCGGGGTTCTCCTACAATGAGCAGTTCTTC
CASSFSAGFSYNEQFF
>TRBJ2-7|TRBV4-2|NA|few
TGTGCCAGCAGCCATCTTCAGGGCGGATCCTCCTACGAGCAGTACTTC
CASSHLQGGSSYEQYF
>TRBJ1-1|TRBV19|NA|NA
TGTGCCAGTAGTCCCCCGGGGGTCCGGACCACTGAAGCTTTCTTT
CASSPPGVRTTEAFF
>TRBJ2-1|TRBV27|TRBD2|once
TGTGCCAGCAAGGGACTAGCGGGAAAGAATGAGCAGTTCTTC
CASKGLAGKNEQFF
>TRBJ2-1|TRBV28|NA|few
TGTGCCTGCGAGGGGTTTGATGAGCAGTTCTTC
CACEGFDEQFF
>TRBJ2-5|TRBV20-1|NA|few
TGCAGTGCTAGCGACGACAGGACAGAGACCCAGTACTTC
CSASDDRTETQYF
>TRBJ1-2|TRBV12-3/TRBV12-4|NA|few
TGTGCCAGCAGTCAGGGTGAGAGGGGCTACACCTTC
CASSQGERGYTF
>TRBJ2-1|TRBV30|NA|few
TGTGCCTGGAGCTCGAGCTCCTACAATGAGCAGTTCTTC
CAWSSSSYNEQFF
>TRBJ2-1|TRBV5-1|TRBD2|NA
TGCGCCAGCAGCTTTAGCGGGAGGGAGGACGAGCAGTTCTTC
CASSFSGREDEQFF
>TRBJ2-1|TRBV7-2|TRBD2|NA
TGTGCCAGCAGCTTAGACGGGCGGGAGGCGGGAAATGAGCAGTTCTTC
CASSLDGREAGNEQFF
>TRBJ1-2|TRBV29-1|TRBD1|NA
TGCAGCGTCTCGGACAGGGATGGCTACACCTTC
CSVSDRDGYTF
>TRBJ2-4|TRBV15|NA|NA
TGTGCCACCAGCAGAGATTGGGGTAACATTCAGTACTTC
CATSRDWGNIQYF
>TRBJ2-1|TRBV7-6|NA|NA
TGTGCCAGCAGCTCCACTAGCTTCGGGGATGAGCAGTTCTTC
CASSSTSFGDEQFF
>TRBJ2-5|TRBV20-1|TRBD1|NA
TGCAGTGCCCGGGACAGCTTCCAAGAGACCCAGTACTTC
CSARDSFQETQYF
>TRBJ1-1|TRBV29-1|TRBD1|once
TGCAGCGTAGAACCGGACAGGGTTTCGGGCTTATCCCAAGAAGCTTTCTTT
CSVEPDRVSGLSQEAFF
>TRBJ2-3|TRBV12-3/TRBV12-4|NA|NA
TGTGCCAGCAGTTTAGGGTTTAAGGATACGCAGTATTTT
CASSLGFKDTQYF
>TRBJ1-2|TRBV30|TRBD1|few
TGTGCCTGGAGTTTAGGACAGGACTATGGCTACACCTTC
CAWSLGQDYGYTF
>TRBJ2-5|TRBV6-6|TRBD1|once
TGTGCCAGCAGTTACCTGACAGGGGGCGCGGAGACCCAGTACTTC
CASSYLTGGAETQYF
>TRBJ2-1|TRBV28|NA|NA
TGTGCCAGCAGTTCCCCTAGACAGGGGAGGGTCAATGAGCAGTTCTTC
CASSSPRQGRVNEQFF
>TRBJ2-3|TRBV14|TRBD2|NA
TGTGCCAGCAGCCGTAGCGGGCCGCGAATCACAGATACGCAGTATTTT
CASSRSGPRITDTQYF
>TRBJ2-5|TRBV29-1|NA|NA
TGCAGCGTTGAATTTGACCATTCAGAGACCCAGTACTTC
CSVEFDHSETQYF